Only a few counts were recorded for the clone carrying this T cell receptor beta chain. Its specificity is unknown. The data were taken from a study of T-cell reconstitution after alpha-beta-depleted transplantation in children. General observations from the study: A year had passed since transplant, and T-cell counts and diversity by then came mostly from newly produced T cells. As was reported, about two months after transplant, alpha-beta T cells came from several hundred expanded graft clones. Where some patients showed high TCRbeta diversity at day 60, it came from recipient T cells and thymic progenitors that had survived.

Unique molecular identifiers were built into the TCRbeta library. TCRdb re-called the PCR reads with MiXCR, one entry per CDR3 protein. This table holds 250,000 to 350,000 distinct CDR3 sequences, about a quarter found once. With 0 bases removed from V and 4 bases from J, the gap between germline ends came to 15 bases. This CDR3 contains 16 residues. In germline, CDR1 is LGHDT, CDR2 YNNKEL (reference sequence). The origin of this receptor is a male patient aged 10 to 17 who had a stem cell transplant for acute lymphoblastic leukemia, so the T cells may come from the graft donor. This sample comprised PBMCs, mostly from graft donor cells, obtained 180 days after TCRalphabeta/CD19-depleted stem cell transplant. The rearrangement joins TRBV3-1 to TRBJ2-5; D unclear. The CDR3 sequence is CASSQEVARLAETQYF. The DNA of the CDR3 is TGTGCCAGCAGCCAAGAGGTAGCCAGGTTGGCAGAGACCCAGTACTTC.